One and the same sample provided the 21 T cell receptor beta chains below, sequenced in a study of blood T cell repertoires in COVID-19. Profiled with immunoSEQ multiplex PCR; TCRdb holds only in-frame clones, not every one. The data show 150,000 to 200,000 clones, about nine tenths seen once. Material: peripheral blood. These TCRs come from an older man with acute or convalescent COVID-19.

The chain employs TRBV7-2 and TRBJ2-2; the match to TRBD1 covers 9 bases. J gave up 5 bases and V 5 bases, and 9 bases lay outside the gene matches. This CDR3 comprises 16 residues. The germline CDR1 and CDR2 sequences are SGHTA and FQGNSA. The CDR3 DNA reads as TGTGCCAGCAGCGGATGGGGACAGGGTGAGACCGGGGAGCTGTTTTTT. Protein: CASSGWGQGETGELFF.

V is TRBV2 and J is TRBJ1-5, with TRBD1 matching 7 bases. The CDR3 runs 14 residues. V gave up 3 bases and J gave up 6 bases; unmatched junction bases: 5. Germline lookup yields CDR1 SNHLY and CDR2 FYNNEI. CDR3 coding DNA: TGTGCCAGCAGTGATAGGACAGGTATTCAGCCCCAGCATTTT. Amino acids: CASSDRTGIQPQHF.

The chain uses TRBV13 and TRBJ1-1; no firm D call. In germline, CDR1 is PRHDT, CDR2 FYEKMQ (reference sequence). V lost 5 bases and J 3 bases, leaving 13 bases between the germline ends. This CDR3 contains 14 residues. The CDR3: CASSPYRRDTEAFF. The CDR3 region has the DNA TGTGCCAGCAGCCCATACCGGAGGGACACTGAAGCTTTCTTT.

This sequence joins TRBV7-8 and TRBJ2-7; D possibly corresponds to TRBD1 (5 bases). V lost 1 base to trimming and J lost 5 bases, with 15 bases between them. The CDR3 covers 15 residues. The germline V gene encodes CDR1 SGHVS and CDR2 FQNEAQ. CDR3 in amino acids: CASSLGIIWGDEQYF. The CDR3 coding sequence is TGTGCCAGCAGCTTAGGGATAATTTGGGGCGACGAGCAGTACTTC.

The chain has TRBV3-1 (or the pseudogene TRBV3-2) and TRBJ2-2; no clear D. This CDR3 region has 14 residues. V was shortened by 0 bases and J by 7 bases, with 9 bases between the two germline ends. Germline lookup yields CDR1 LGHDT and CDR2 YNNKEL (reference sequence). The CDR3 region is CASSQEGLDGELFF. CDR3 bases: TGTGCCAGCAGCCAAGAGGGCTTAGACGGGGAGCTGTTTTTT.

This chain uses TRBV19 with TRBJ1-3, with unresolved D. Germline CDR1 LNHDA, CDR2 SQIVND (reference sequence). V was clipped by 3 bases and J by 4 bases, with 7 bases between them. CDR3 length: 13 residues. The CDR3: CASSIQLGNTIYF. CDR3 in DNA: TGTGCCAGTAGTATTCAACTCGGAAACACCATATATTTT.

This chain joins TRBV6-5 and TRBJ1-1; D possibly corresponds to TRBD1 (5 bases). V was pared by 6 bases and J by 1 base, with 6 bases between. Germline V gene lookup returns CDR1 MNHEY and CDR2 SVGAGI. This CDR3 has 12 amino acids. The CDR3: CASSDRNTEAFF. The CDR3 DNA is TGTGCCAGCAGCGACAGGAACACTGAAGCTTTCTTT.

The chain joins TRBV4-2 to TRBJ1-4, with D perhaps TRBD1 (5 bases). Trimming pared 0 bases from V and 5 bases from J, leaving 13 bases between. The germline V gene has CDR1 LGHNA and CDR2 YNFKEQ. The CDR3 loop spans 16 amino acids. The CDR3 sequence is CASSQDYRQLNEKLFF. The CDR3, as DNA: TGTGCCAGCAGCCAAGATTATCGACAGTTAAATGAAAAACTGTTTTTT.

The genes are TRBV4-1 and TRBJ1-2; TRBD1 matches 9 bases. Unmatched junction bases numbered 4, after V lost 5 bases and J lost 6 bases. CDR3 length: 13 residues. Looked up from germline, CDR1 is MGHRA and CDR2 is YSYEKL. The CDR3 sequence is CASSYRTGDGYTF. The CDR3 DNA follows: TGCGCCAGCAGCTACCGGACAGGGGATGGCTACACCTTC.

This clone was seen once. The chain couples TRBV19 to TRBJ1-2; 9 bases line up with TRBD1. CDR1 and CDR2 from the germline V gene are LNHDA and SQIVND (reference sequence). The CDR3 has 14 amino acids. J gave up 7 bases and V 3 bases, and 6 bases lay outside the gene matches. CDR3 sequence reads: CASSMGQGSAGYTF. The DNA for the CDR3 is TGTGCCAGTAGTATGGGACAGGGCTCGGCTGGCTACACCTTC.

In this sample, this clone turned up once. The J gene is TRBJ2-1, the V gene TRBV5-1; 12 bases agree with TRBD2. CDR3 length: 17 residues. Trimming at V came to 0 bases and at J to 5 bases, leaving 6 bases not matched to a gene. The germline CDR1 and CDR2 sequences are SGHRS and YFSETQ. This CDR3 reads CASSLATLAGGNNEQFF. CDR3 DNA sequence: TGCGCCAGCAGCTTGGCCACACTAGCGGGGGGCAACAATGAGCAGTTCTTC.

J is TRBJ1-3 and V is TRBV7-9; the D is unclear. The germline V gene has CDR1 SEHNR and CDR2 FQNEAQ (reference sequence). Trimming stripped 1 base from V and 0 bases from J, with 10 bases between. This CDR3 has 16 residues. This chain's CDR3 is CASSLERGTSGNTIYF. In DNA form, the CDR3 reads TGTGCCAGCAGCTTAGAGAGAGGCACCTCTGGAAACACCATATATTTT. The full variable domain, its missing parts supplied by reference TRBV7-9 and TRBJ1-3, is DTGVSQNPRHKITKRGQNVTFRCDPISEHNRLYWYRQTLGQGPEFLTYFQNEAQLEKSRLLSDRFSAERPKGSFSTLEIQRTEQGDSAMYLCASSLERGTSGNTIYFGEGSWLTVV.

This chain links TRBV9 with TRBJ2-1; TRBD2 matches at 9 bases. The CDR3 is made up of 16 amino acids. Germline loops: CDR1 SGDLS, CDR2 YYNGEE. V was pared by 3 bases and J by 5 bases, with 9 bases of the junction left unmatched. CDR3 nucleotide sequence: TGTGCCAGCAGCGGAGGGGGACTAGCTCGCCACAATGAGCAGTTCTTC. Translating gives CASSGGGLARHNEQFF.

The chain has TRBV10-1 and TRBJ1-1; a possible D gene is TRBD1 (6 bases). This CDR3 comprises 12 residues. Trimming cost V 5 bases and J 11 bases, with 15 bases left between them. Germline CDR1 reads WNHNN; CDR2 reads SYGVQD (reference sequence). Written as DNA, the CDR3 is TGCGCCAGCAGTAGCGACAGGTCCGCGGCTTTCTTT. It is translated as CASSSDRSAAFF.

This chain uses TRBV27 with TRBJ2-5; TRBD2 agrees at 7 bases. The V and J ends lost 7 bases and 4 bases, in that order; junction bases with no gene match: 12. Looked up from germline, CDR1 is MNHEY and CDR2 is SMNVEV (reference sequence). CDR3 length equals 15 residues. CDR3 loop: CASKIVAGGIETQYF. For the CDR3, the DNA is TGTGCCAGCAAAATCGTCGCCGGGGGGATAGAGACCCAGTACTTC.

V gene TRBV5-1 combines with J gene TRBJ2-3; D is possibly TRBD1 (5 bases). V lost 0 bases and J 2 bases, leaving 10 bases between the germline ends. The CDR3 totals 15 residues. From germline, CDR1 is SGHRS and CDR2 YFSETQ. CDR3 in amino acids: CASSLGTPYTDTQYF. The CDR3 DNA reads as TGCGCCAGCAGCTTGGGGACACCTTACACAGATACGCAGTATTTT.

The sample holds a few counts of this clone. The V call is TRBV12-3 or TRBV12-4, the J call TRBJ1-1, with D possibly TRBD1 on 5 matching bases. The CDR3 sequence is 13 residues long. The germline V and J ends were trimmed by 3 bases and 3 bases, with 8 bases remaining between them. CDR3 nucleotide sequence: TGTGCCAGCAGTTTGAGACAGTACACTGAAGCTTTCTTT. Encoded protein: CASSLRQYTEAFF.

This chain joins TRBV5-4 and TRBJ2-5; possibly TRBD2 for D (5 bases). This CDR3 is built from 15 residues. The V gene's germline CDR1 is SGHNT and CDR2 YYREEE (reference sequence). Trimming cost V 4 bases and J 5 bases, with 18 bases left between them. The CDR3 coding sequence is TGTGCCAGCAGCCCAACCCACGGGGAGACGGAGACCCAGTACTTC. This codes for CASSPTHGETETQYF. The full variable domain, completed using reference TRBV5-4 and TRBJ2-5, is ETGVTQSPTHLIKTRGQQVTLRCSSQSGHNTVSWYQQALGQGPQFIFQYYREEENGRGNFPPRFSGLQFPNYSSELNVNALELDDSALYLCASSPTHGETETQYFGPGTRLLVL.

This chain joins TRBV4-1 and TRBJ2-1, with TRBD1 matching 7 bases. CDR1 and CDR2 from the germline V gene are MGHRA and YSYEKL. This CDR3 is built from 14 residues. V lost 2 bases and J lost 6; bases outside the gene matches: 4. DNA for the CDR3: TGCGCCAGCAGCCAACCAAGACAGGGCAATGAGCAGTTCTTC. It translates to CASSQPRQGNEQFF.

This sequence joins TRBV9 and TRBJ1-5, with D perhaps TRBD1 (5 bases). CDR1 and CDR2 from the germline V gene are SGDLS and YYNGEE. Trimming pared 4 bases from V and 2 bases from J, leaving 13 bases between. The CDR3 is made up of 15 amino acids. The CDR3 protein is CASSPGGTGNQPQHF. CDR3 nucleotides: TGTGCCAGCAGCCCGGGGGGGACCGGCAATCAGCCCCAGCATTTT.

The chain uses TRBV10-2 and TRBJ2-1, with 13 nucleotides matching TRBD2. The CDR3 is made up of 18 amino acids. The germline CDR1 and CDR2 sequences are WSHSY and SAAADI. Germline trimming cut 8 bases from V and 8 bases from J; bases unmatched to any gene: 18. The CDR3 DNA reads TGCGCCAGCGCCGCCGGACTAGCGGGAGTTAGGTTTTCCTATGAGCAGTTCTTC. Translated: CASAAGLAGVRFSYEQFF.